The 30 T cell receptor beta chains listed next were all sequenced from one sample in a study of blood T cell repertoires in COVID-19. Some clones are missing from TCRdb's copy, which holds only in-frame ones; the method was immunoSEQ multiplex PCR. The table shows 100,000 or so clones, with roughly 87% occurring only once. Material for sequencing was peripheral blood. The receptors derive from a man in his fifties or sixties with acute or convalescent COVID-19.

The chain links TRBV14 to TRBJ2-5; 13 nucleotides align to TRBD2. J lost 7 bases, V lost 3 bases, and 8 bases had no gene match. There are 16 residues in the CDR3. The germline gives CDR1 SGHDN, CDR2 FVKESK. The CDR3 nucleotides are TGTGCCAGCAGCCAGACTAGCGGGGGGTCCGGTAGGACCCAGTACTTC. It codes for CASSQTSGGSGRTQYF.

The V gene is TRBV6-5, the J gene TRBJ1-1, with D maybe TRBD1 (6 bases). The V end lost 5 bases, the J end lost 3 bases, and 16 bases lay between the germline ends. CDR3 length: 15 amino acids. Per germline, CDR1 MNHEY and CDR2 SVGAGI. CDR3 coding DNA: TGTGCCAGCAGTCAGGACAGTCCTTGGGACACTGAAGCTTTCTTT. It yields the protein CASSQDSPWDTEAFF.

The chain is built from TRBV3-1 (or the pseudogene TRBV3-2) and TRBJ1-2, with a weak D call TRBD1 (6 bases). Looked up from germline, CDR1 is LGHDT and CDR2 is YNNKEL (reference sequence). The CDR3 has 14 amino acids. Between the trimmed V and J ends, which lost 1 base and 9 bases, there was a span of 15 bases. CDR3 nucleotide sequence: TGTGCCAGCAGCCAAGTTGAACAGGGTATTAGCTACACCTTC. It yields the protein CASSQVEQGISYTF.

The chain is built from TRBV7-6 and TRBJ2-1, with D tentatively TRBD1 (6 bases). The germline V gene encodes CDR1 SGHVS and CDR2 FNYEAQ. V lost 1 base to trimming and J lost 9 bases, with 16 bases between them. The CDR3 consists of 15 residues. The CDR3 spells CASSLGSTGIGEQFF. The CDR3 nucleotides read TGTGCCAGCAGCTTAGGTTCAACAGGGATCGGTGAGCAGTTCTTC.

This clone was counted once. The V call is TRBV29-1, the J call TRBJ2-7; weak D call: TRBD2 (5 bases). Between the trimmed V and J ends, which lost 3 bases and 4 bases, there was a span of 7 bases. This CDR3 has 11 residues. Germline CDR1 is SQVTM and CDR2 is ANQGSEA. Here the CDR3 reads CSVEWEYEQYF. In nucleotides, the CDR3 is TGCAGCGTTGAGTGGGAGTACGAGCAGTACTTC.

V gene TRBV28 combines with J gene TRBJ1-2; TRBD1 matches 9 bases. In germline, CDR1 is MDHEN, CDR2 SYDVKM. The length of the CDR3 is 14 residues. V shed 3 bases and J 8 bases; nucleotides not matched to a gene: 7. CDR3 sequence reads: CASSFPGQGWGYTF. The CDR3 DNA reads as TGTGCCAGCAGTTTCCCCGGACAGGGGTGGGGCTACACCTTC.

The J gene is TRBJ1-1, the V gene TRBV10-3; 8 positions agree with TRBD1. Germline assignment: CDR1 ENHRY and CDR2 SYGVKD. V trimming: 6 bases; J trimming: 4 bases; junction bases outside the gene matches: 4. CDR3 length: 13 amino acids. The CDR3 DNA reads TGTGCCATCAGGACAGGGGTAGGCACTGAAGCTTTCTTT. This codes for CAIRTGVGTEAFF.

The chain combines TRBV5-1 with TRBJ2-3; 7 positions agree with TRBD1. The CDR3 runs 14 residues. The trim removed 6 bases at V and 1 base at J, leaving 5 bases unmatched. CDR1 and CDR2 (germline): SGHRS, YFSETQ. CDR3 protein: CASTYRGGTDTQYF. CDR3 nucleotide sequence: TGCGCCAGCACCTACAGGGGAGGCACAGATACGCAGTATTTT. The full variable domain, completed using reference TRBV5-1 and TRBJ2-3, is KAGVTQTPRYLIKTRGQQVTLSCSPISGHRSVSWYQQTPGQGLQFLFEYFSETQRNKGNFPGRFSGRQFSNSRSEMNVSTLELGDSALYLCASTYRGGTDTQYFGPGTRLTVL.

The genes are TRBV11-2 and TRBJ1-1; D is possibly TRBD1 (6 bases). The CDR3 contains 14 residues. Germline CDR1 reads SGHAT; CDR2 reads FQNNGV. Trimming took 5 bases from V and 5 from J, leaving 15 bases between them. The CDR3 here is CASSARGLPTEAFF. CDR3 in DNA: TGTGCCAGCAGCGCCAGGGGCCTCCCTACTGAAGCTTTCTTT.

This rearrangement joins TRBV7-2 to TRBJ1-2; 10 bases agree with TRBD1. Germline lookup yields CDR1 SGHTA and CDR2 FQGNSA. The CDR3 covers 15 residues. With 5 bases clipped from V and 5 bases from J, the junction kept 8 bases outside the gene matches. CDR3 nucleotide sequence: TGTGCCAGCAGCAAATCCGGGACAGGGGTATATGGCTACACCTTC. This sequence encodes CASSKSGTGVYGYTF.

This chain links TRBV12-3 or TRBV12-4 with TRBJ2-5; 8 bases agree with TRBD1. This CDR3 has 13 residues. J was trimmed by 5 bases and V by 1 base; bases with no gene match: 0. The DNA of the CDR3 is TGTGCCAGCAGTTTAGGACAGGGGGAGACCCAGTACTTC. This codes for CASSLGQGETQYF.

The rearrangement joins TRBV24-1 to TRBJ2-1; tentatively, D is TRBD2 (6 bases). Germline loops: CDR1 KGHDR, CDR2 SFDVKD. The germline V and J ends were trimmed by 3 bases and 2 bases, with 16 bases remaining between them. The CDR3 runs 17 residues. CDR3 DNA sequence: TGTGCCACCAGTGATCCTTCGGGACTCGGAACCTACAATGAGCAGTTCTTC. This codes for CATSDPSGLGTYNEQFF.

The chain links TRBV9 to TRBJ2-5, with 7 bases identical to TRBD2. V shed 3 bases and J 7 bases; nucleotides not matched to a gene: 9. Germline V gene sequence: CDR1 SGDLS, CDR2 YYNGEE. The CDR3 totals 14 residues. The CDR3: CASSGGGTKTTQYF. CDR3 sequence (DNA): TGTGCCAGCAGCGGGGGGGGAACCAAGACGACCCAGTACTTC.

V and J are TRBV12-2 and TRBJ1-2; TRBD1, as called in the table, went unchecked against the DNA. TRBV12-2 is tagged as a pseudogene. The CDR3 consists of 16 residues. CDR3 sequence (DNA): TGTGCAAGTCGCTTCCCCCTGACAGGGGCTGGGTATGGCTACACCTTC. Protein: CASRFPLTGAGYGYTF.

The genes are TRBV7-9 and TRBJ2-7; 7 nucleotides line up with TRBD2. Germline V gene lookup returns CDR1 SEHNR and CDR2 FQNEAQ (reference sequence). The CDR3 length is 14 residues. The trim removed 7 bases at V and 2 bases at J, leaving 8 bases unmatched. The CDR3 loop reads CASTHPGLAYEQYF. DNA for the CDR3: TGTGCCAGCACCCACCCCGGACTAGCCTACGAGCAGTACTTC.

V usage is TRBV6-1 and J usage is TRBJ1-5; 8 bases agree with TRBD1. The CDR3 extends over 20 amino acids. Trimming took 2 bases from V and 0 from J; bases not matched to a gene: 15. CDR1 MNHNS and CDR2 SASEGT come from the germline V gene. The CDR3 DNA follows: TGTGCCAGCAGTGAATTTCGGACAGGGTCCCTGCTCCGTAGCAATCAGCCCCAGCATTTT. Protein: CASSEFRTGSLLRSNQPQHF.

This sequence joins TRBV18 and TRBJ2-3; 10 bases fit TRBD2. Germline CDR1 KGHSH, CDR2 LQKENI. The J segment lost 5 bases and the V segment lost 3 bases, leaving 8 bases of the junction unmatched. This CDR3 has 16 residues. The DNA for the CDR3 is TGTGCCAGCTCACCTCAGCGGGGGGGAATAGGAGATACGCAGTATTTT. Amino acids: CASSPQRGGIGDTQYF.

The J gene is TRBJ2-2, the V gene TRBV18, with TRBD2 matching over 12 bases. Germline V gene data show CDR1 as KGHSH and CDR2 as LQKENI. Trimming took 2 bases from V and 1 from J; bases not matched to a gene: 8. This CDR3 contains 19 residues. In DNA form, the CDR3 reads TGTGCCAGCTCACCAATGTTGGAGACTAGCGGGGGGAACACCGGGGAGCTGTTTTTT. Protein sequence: CASSPMLETSGGNTGELFF.

This clone showed up just once. This sequence joins TRBV5-1 and TRBJ2-2; the match to TRBD2 covers 11 bases. CDR1 is SGHRS and CDR2 is YFSETQ in the germline V gene. This CDR3 contains 17 residues. After removal of 0 bases from V and 5 bases from J, the junction contained 6 bases not matched to a gene. The CDR3 protein is CASSLALLAGATGELFF. The CDR3 DNA reads as TGCGCCAGCAGCTTGGCGTTACTAGCGGGGGCGACCGGGGAGCTGTTTTTT.

The chain joins TRBV30 to TRBJ2-7; 8 nucleotides align to TRBD1. The length of the CDR3 is 16 residues. CDR1 and CDR2 (germline): GTSNPN, SVGIG (reference sequence). The ends lost 2 bases at V and 2 bases at J; junction bases unmatched: 11. Written as DNA, the CDR3 is TGTGCCTGGAGTATTGGGACAGGCCCTTTAGCCTACGAGCAGTACTTC. This translates into CAWSIGTGPLAYEQYF.

The rearrangement joins TRBV6-1 to TRBJ2-4; D possibly corresponds to TRBD2 (6 bases). Germline loops: CDR1 MNHNS, CDR2 SASEGT. Trimming cost V 1 base and J 15 bases, with 13 bases left between them. There are 12 residues in the CDR3. This CDR3 is CASSEGRGSRYF. DNA of the CDR3: TGTGCCAGCAGTGAAGGTCGGGGGAGTCGGTACTTC.

This sequence joins TRBV3-1 (or the pseudogene TRBV3-2) and TRBJ1-5; the D gene is possibly TRBD1 (5 bases). The CDR3 is 14 amino acids. Germline lookup yields CDR1 LGHDT and CDR2 YNNKEL (reference sequence). V lost 2 bases and J lost 7, with 12 bases in between. The CDR3 DNA sequence: TGTGCCAGCAGCCAACGGGGGGGTGGCCAGCCCCAGCATTTT. Its protein product is CASSQRGGGQPQHF.

The CDR3 DNA reads as TGTGCCAGCAGGACGGAGTGGGGCCAGCCCCAGCATTTT. It translates to CASRTEWGQPQHF. V is TRBV2 and J is TRBJ1-5, with a weak D call TRBD1 (5 bases). This CDR3 spans 13 amino acids. Germline V CDR1 and CDR2: SNHLY, FYNNEI. Trimming pared 6 bases from V and 7 bases from J, leaving 13 bases between.

V and J are TRBV6-5 and TRBJ2-7; TRBD2 agrees at 7 bases. The ends lost 7 bases at V and 3 bases at J; junction bases unmatched: 9. The CDR3 loop spans 14 amino acids. Germline assignment: CDR1 MNHEY and CDR2 SVGAGI. The CDR3 loop is CASTPTSTHYEQYF. The CDR3 DNA sequence: TGTGCCAGCACTCCGACTAGCACTCACTACGAGCAGTACTTC.

This chain connects TRBV2 to TRBJ1-6; unclear D gene. CDR1 and CDR2 (germline): SNHLY, FYNNEI. The CDR3 totals 15 residues. With 3 bases removed from V and 7 bases from J, the gap between germline ends came to 13 bases. CDR3 in amino acids: CASSEHPSGNSPLHF. CDR3 in DNA: TGTGCCAGCAGTGAGCATCCCTCGGGGAATTCACCCCTCCACTTT.

The table lists this clone with a few counts. V gene TRBV2 combines with J gene TRBJ1-6; no clear D. V was cut by 2 bases and J by 0 bases, with 8 bases left in between. The CDR3 is 16 amino acids. Looked up from germline, CDR1 is SNHLY and CDR2 is FYNNEI. The chain's CDR3 is CASSETWSSYNSPLHF. The CDR3 region has the DNA TGTGCCAGCAGTGAAACGTGGAGCTCCTATAATTCACCCCTCCACTTT.

This chain links TRBV15 with TRBJ1-2; no definite D call. Germline V lookup: CDR1 LNHNV, CDR2 YYDKDF (reference sequence). The CDR3 sequence is 15 residues long. Between the trimmed V and J ends, which lost 0 bases and 8 bases, there was a span of 16 bases. DNA for the CDR3: TGTGCCACCAGCAGAGAGCCAGGCCGAACCCAGGGCTACACCTTC. Its protein is CATSREPGRTQGYTF. Full variable domain (remainder filled in from reference TRBV15 and TRBJ1-2): DAMVIQNPRYQVTQFGKPVTLSCSQTLNHNVMYWYQQKSSQAPKLLFHYYDKDFNNEADTPDNFQSRRPNTSFCFLDIRSPGLGDTAMYLCATSREPGRTQGYTFGSGTRLTVV.

The chain is built from TRBV18 and TRBJ1-4, with 12 bases that match TRBD1. The CDR3 has 17 residues. V dropped 0 bases and J dropped 7; count of bases not matched to a gene: 6. Per germline, CDR1 KGHSH and CDR2 LQKENI. In nucleotides, the CDR3 is TGTGCCAGCTCACCACCGGGACAGGGGGCGCCGGCTGAAAAACTGTTTTTT. As protein: CASSPPGQGAPAEKLFF. The full variable domain, completed using reference TRBV18 and TRBJ1-4, is NAGVMQNPRHLVRRRGQEARLRCSPMKGHSHVYWYRQLPEEGLKFMVYLQKENIIDESGMPKERFSAEFPKEGPSILRIQQVVRGDSAAYFCASSPPGQGAPAEKLFFGSGTQLSVL.

This chain links TRBV12-3 or TRBV12-4 with TRBJ1-2; maybe TRBD1 (6 bases). V lost 5 bases, J lost 8 bases, and 12 bases lay in between. This CDR3 spans 12 amino acids. CDR3 sequence (DNA): TGTGCCAGCAGTCAGGACAGCTTAGGCTACACCTTC. Translation gives CASSQDSLGYTF.

The CDR3 DNA reads as TGTGCCAGCATGCGCGGAAATGAAAAACTGTTTTTT. Residues: CASMRGNEKLFF. The chain uses TRBV2 and TRBJ1-4; D unresolved. The CDR3 has 12 residues. Germline assignment: CDR1 SNHLY and CDR2 FYNNEI. Trimming took off 7 bases at V and 5 bases at J, with 8 bases between the two ends. The entire variable domain, with the rest obtained from reference TRBV2 and TRBJ1-4, is as follows: EPEVTQTPSHQVTQMGQEVILRCVPISNHLYFYWYRQILGQKVEFLVSFYNNEISEKSEIFDDQFSVERPDGSNFTLKIRSTKLEDSAMYFCASMRGNEKLFFGSGTQLSVL.